This T cell receptor (beta chain) was captured in a study of identical twins. Regarding the study as a whole: Among out-of-frame alpha sequences shared by twins, low generation probability occurred in excess. Twins showed weaker excess sharing in their beta out-of-frame sequences. Its conclusions, products of cross-sectional statistical analysis, did not come from following the same donors.

J gave up 5 bases and V 2 bases, and 7 bases lay outside the gene matches. Germline V gene data show CDR1 as MGHDK and CDR2 as SYGVNS. The CDR3 sequence is 16 residues long. Of note for this clonotype: Antigen: not known.

TCRdb recomputed calls from the 5' RACE reads with MiXCR, one row per CDR3 protein. Among some 900,000 distinct CDR3 sequences listed, roughly an eighth were seen once. The data were also submitted as part of a second study, on yellow fever vaccine responses in identical twins. That paper adds: Twins' T cell vaccine responses reportedly looked partly convergent, partly personalized.

The receptor was derived from a woman between 18 and 30 years old in good health. The sequenced material came from PBMCs. The chain carries TRBV25-1 and TRBJ2-1, with TRBD2 identical over 9 bases. This CDR3 reads CASSELGTSFHNEQFF. The CDR3 region has the DNA TGTGCCAGCAGTGAACTCGGGACTAGCTTCCACAATGAGCAGTTCTTC.